This T cell receptor beta chain was recorded in a study of control samples from healthy donors and cancer patients. Clones were sequenced by immunoSEQ multiplex PCR, and TCRdb holds only the in-frame ones, with some missing. The table records 150,000 to 200,000 clones, around 87% of them present only once. V was trimmed by 11 bases and J by 9 bases, leaving 18 bases between them. Germline-derived CDR1 and CDR2 are WNHNN and SYGVQD (reference sequence). The CDR3 totals 12 residues. Sequencing was performed on blood. This chain connects TRBV10-1 to TRBJ2-3; a possible D gene is TRBD2 (6 bases). This receptor was obtained from a woman aged 45 to 65 in good health. The CDR3 loop is CAWGEEGSTQYF. The CDR3 bases are TGCGCCTGGGGCGAGGAGGGTTCGACGCAGTATTTT.